What follows are 6 T cell receptor beta chains derived from one specimen sequenced in a study of OX40 agonist ivuxolimab in advanced cancers. Profiling relied on immunoSEQ multiplex PCR, and the TCRdb table lists in-frame clones only, not all of them. The data hold 45,000 to 60,000 clones, with roughly 92% observed a single time. This specimen consisted of CD4+ or CD8+ T cells sorted from blood, obtained in a trial of the OX40 agonist ivuxolimab. Receptors originate from an adult with an advanced solid tumor such as melanoma, head and neck, liver or kidney cancer.

The chain uses TRBV27 and TRBJ2-1; D perhaps matches TRBD2 (6 bases). The CDR3 spans 13 residues. Trimming removed 8 bases from V and 7 bases from J, with 15 bases in between. CDR1 MNHEY and CDR2 SMNVEV come from the germline V gene (reference sequence). CDR3: CASGRGNLNEQFF. CDR3 DNA sequence: TGTGCCAGCGGTCGCGGGAACTTGAATGAGCAGTTCTTC.

Only one count was recorded for this clone. The chain employs TRBV5-1 and TRBJ2-5; 9 nucleotides match TRBD1. The CDR3 covers 14 residues. CDR1 is SGHRS and CDR2 is YFSETQ in the germline V gene. J lost 1 base, V lost 3 bases, and 1 base had no gene match. For the CDR3, the DNA is TGCGCCAGCAGCTGGGGACAGGGCCAAGAGACCCAGTACTTC. This encodes CASSWGQGQETQYF. Combining the CDR3 with reference TRBV5-1 and TRBJ2-5 gives the whole variable domain KAGVTQTPRYLIKTRGQQVTLSCSPISGHRSVSWYQQTPGQGLQFLFEYFSETQRNKGNFPGRFSGRQFSNSRSEMNVSTLELGDSALYLCASSWGQGQETQYFGPGTRLLVL.

The V and J genes are TRBV5-1 and TRBJ1-5, with TRBD1 as a possible D gene (5 bases). The CDR3 spans 13 residues. V was clipped by 3 bases and J by 4 bases, with 8 bases between them. Germline CDR1 and CDR2: SGHRS and YFSETQ. As DNA, the CDR3 is TGCGCCAGCAGCTCGGAGGGGAATCAGCCCCAGCATTTT. It specifies CASSSEGNQPQHF.

Of note for this clone: An end of the junction does not agree with germline; a read error may underlie this. The V and J genes are TRBV5-1 and TRBJ2-5, with 8 bases fitting TRBD1. The germline V gene encodes CDR1 SGHRS and CDR2 YFSETQ. The CDR3 has 15 residues. The DNA for the CDR3 is TGCGCCAGCAGCCCCCTCCCGGACAGGGAAGAGGCCCAGTACTTC. Its translation is CASSPLPDREEAQYF.

This chain uses TRBV15 with TRBJ2-7; TRBD1 is a possible D gene (5 bases). Trimming took 0 bases from V and 1 from J, leaving 10 bases between them. The CDR3 consists of 15 residues. Germline V gene sequence: CDR1 LNHNV, CDR2 YYDKDF (reference sequence). The CDR3, as DNA: TGTGCCACCAGCAGAGAACAGGCTCGGTCCTACGAGCAGTACTTC. As protein: CATSREQARSYEQYF.

The V and J genes are TRBV7-2 and TRBJ1-4; D remains unclear. The CDR3 sequence is 14 residues long. CDR1 is SGHTA, CDR2 FQGNSA, per germline. Trimming cost V 5 bases and J 5 bases, with 12 bases left between them. CDR3 in DNA: TGTGCCAGCAGCCCCGGAGGCCAAAATGAAAAACTGTTTTTT. Its protein is CASSPGGQNEKLFF.